This T cell receptor beta chain was documented in a study of tumor and adjacent non-tumor tissue in lung cancer. Study-level points and caveats: Patients with more diverse tumor TCRs had worse survival.

Regarding this clonotype: Its antigen is still unknown. At one end the junction does not follow the germline gene, possibly because of a read error.

Germline CDR1 and CDR2: MNHNS and SASEGT. The CDR3 is made up of 16 amino acids. TCRbeta libraries were built with three rounds of nested PCR, modified from ARM-PCR. TCRdb analysed the multiplex PCR reads with MiXCR anew, one entry per CDR3 protein. The sample records 89,000 or so distinct CDR3 sequences, approximately 57% being singletons. This sample's RNA came from whole unsorted tissue. J is TRBJ1-5 and V is TRBV6-1; maybe TRBD1 (5 bases). Sequencing was carried out using lung tumor tissue. The receptor's source is a man between 65 and 85 years old with non-small cell lung cancer. CDR3 DNA sequence: TGTGCCAGCAGTGCTCTCGGGGGGGTTGACAATCAGCCCCAACATTTT. Protein product: CASSALGGVDNQPQHF.